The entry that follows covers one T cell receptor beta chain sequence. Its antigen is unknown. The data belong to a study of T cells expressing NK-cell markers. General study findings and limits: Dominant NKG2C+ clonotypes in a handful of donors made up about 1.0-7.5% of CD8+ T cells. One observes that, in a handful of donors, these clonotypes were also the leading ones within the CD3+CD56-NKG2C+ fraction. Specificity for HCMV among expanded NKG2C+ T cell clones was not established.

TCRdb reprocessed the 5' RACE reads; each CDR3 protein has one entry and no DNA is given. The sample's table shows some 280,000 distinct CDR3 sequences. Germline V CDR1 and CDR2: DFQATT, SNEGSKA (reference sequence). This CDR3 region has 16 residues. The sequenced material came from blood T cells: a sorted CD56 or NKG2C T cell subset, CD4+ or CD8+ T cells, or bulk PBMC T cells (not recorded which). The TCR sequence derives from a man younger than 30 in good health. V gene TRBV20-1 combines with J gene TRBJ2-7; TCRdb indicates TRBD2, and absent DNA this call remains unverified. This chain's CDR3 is CSASGTSGRSSYEQYF.